This T cell receptor (beta chain) was captured by sequencing in a study of cytomegalovirus exposure and HLA in healthy donors. Whole-study results and caveats: Cytomegalovirus association was listed for 164 TCR beta chains. According to a later analysis, most TCR beta chains associated with CMV appeared HLA-restricted. Prior analysis indicated that the majority of TCR beta V segments exhibited productivity approximately 87% or approximately 30% of the time.

As concerns this clone: Antigen: not known.

V was pared by 5 bases and J by 3 bases, with 11 bases between. The CDR3 has 14 amino acids. CDR1 and CDR2 from the germline V gene are LNHDA and SQIVND (reference sequence). Primers: 60 Vbeta forward and 13 Jbeta reverse. The data were produced by immunoSEQ multiplex PCR, yet TCRdb's version contains in-frame clones alone and is incomplete. The sample comprises some 160,000 clones, about 72% of which are singletons, and over 1.1% rests with the top ten. The J gene is TRBJ1-3, the V gene TRBV19; tentatively, D is TRBD1 (5 bases). This TCR derives from a male donor in good health and CMV-seronegative. Sequencing was carried out using PBMCs. The CDR3 DNA sequence: TGTGCCAGTAGTTCCCAGGGTTATGGAAACACCATATATTTT. It specifies CASSSQGYGNTIYF.